The 28 T cell receptor beta chains presented below share a single source sample, sequenced in a study of T cell repertoires in cytomegalovirus infection. From the reads, TCRdb called clonotypes with MiXCR, one entry per CDR3 protein. The sample has 370,000 or so distinct CDR3 sequences, roughly 34% seen once. The antigens of these receptors remain unknown. The sequencing here drew on cultured PBMCs, taken from culture after CMV antigen stimulation. These receptors were collected from a human donor in good health (CMV status not recorded). Some clones in this sample may be carry-over from other donors' samples.

This clonotype has just a few counts. This chain joins TRBV27 and TRBJ2-3; the D gene is possibly TRBD1 (5 bases). V lost 0 bases and J 6 bases, leaving 13 bases between the germline ends. This CDR3 spans 15 amino acids. CDR1 and CDR2 (germline): MNHEY, SMNVEV (reference sequence). The CDR3 region has the DNA TGTGCCAGCAGTTTATCCCGACAGAAAGGGGATACGCAGTATTTT. Translation: CASSLSRQKGDTQYF.

A few counts support this clonotype. V and J are TRBV7-2 and TRBJ2-7, with 9 bases that match TRBD1. The CDR3 extends over 15 amino acids. The germline CDR1 and CDR2 sequences are SGHTA and FQGNSA. V trimming: 1 base; J trimming: 4 bases; junction bases outside the gene matches: 5. In nucleotides, the CDR3 is TGTGCCAGCAGCTTAGTGTGGGACAGGGTATACGAGCAGTACTTC. Amino acids: CASSLVWDRVYEQYF.

This clonotype was counted between two and nine times. The CDR3 region has the DNA TGTGCCAGCAGCTTACACCTAGCGGGAGGAGATGAGCAGTTCTTC. Translating it yields CASSLHLAGGDEQFF. The rearrangement uses TRBV7-9 and TRBJ2-1; 11 nucleotides match TRBD2. CDR1 SEHNR and CDR2 FQNEAQ come from the germline V gene (reference sequence). Unmatched junction bases numbered 5, after V lost 2 bases and J lost 8 bases. This CDR3 is 15 amino acids long. The full variable domain, its missing parts supplied by reference TRBV7-9 and TRBJ2-1, is DTGVSQNPRHKITKRGQNVTFRCDPISEHNRLYWYRQTLGQGPEFLTYFQNEAQLEKSRLLSDRFSAERPKGSFSTLEIQRTEQGDSAMYLCASSLHLAGGDEQFFGPGTRLTVL.

The chain combines TRBV15 with TRBJ2-3; possibly TRBD2 for D (6 bases). The CDR3 has 13 amino acids. Germline lookup yields CDR1 LNHNV and CDR2 YYDKDF (reference sequence). Trimming left V 4 bases short and J 8 bases short, with 13 bases between. The CDR3 sequence: CATSTLLAATQYF. DNA of the CDR3: TGTGCCACCAGCACATTACTAGCTGCTACGCAGTATTTT.

The chain uses TRBV12-3 or TRBV12-4 and TRBJ1-1; the D is unclear. The length of the CDR3 is 13 residues. V was cut by 5 bases and J by 3 bases, with 10 bases left in between. DNA of the CDR3: TGTGCCAGCAGTGGACGCGGGGACACTGAAGCTTTCTTT. It is translated as CASSGRGDTEAFF.

The chain combines TRBV2 with TRBJ1-5; the D gene is possibly TRBD1 (6 bases). The CDR3 length is 17 residues. The germline V gene encodes CDR1 SNHLY and CDR2 FYNNEI. V was shortened by 8 bases and J by 6 bases, with 26 bases between the two germline ends. The CDR3 DNA is TGTGCCAGCTCGGTTCGGCATCTGACAGAGGGGGGTCAGCCCCAGCATTTT. It specifies CASSVRHLTEGGQPQHF.

This clonotype was found many times. This rearrangement joins TRBV7-2 to TRBJ2-5; D is unclear. CDR3 length equals 15 residues. CDR1 SGHTA and CDR2 FQGNSA come from the germline V gene. Deletions cut 5 bases from V and 2 bases from J, with 15 bases between. CDR3 sequence: CASSHHGATQETQYF. In DNA, the CDR3 is TGTGCCAGCAGCCATCATGGAGCAACTCAAGAGACCCAGTACTTC.

This clonotype has more than one count but fewer than ten. The CDR3 loop reads CASSRQTGVSYEQYF. The DNA for the CDR3 is TGTGCCAGCAGCCGTCAAACAGGGGTATCCTACGAGCAGTACTTC. The rearrangement joins TRBV28 to TRBJ2-7; 7 positions agree with TRBD1. V lost 6 bases, J lost 1 base, and 9 bases stayed unmatched. The germline CDR1 and CDR2 sequences are MDHEN and SYDVKM. This CDR3 comprises 15 residues.

The gene calls are TRBV6-1 and TRBJ2-3; TRBD1 matches at 8 bases. From germline, CDR1 is MNHNS and CDR2 SASEGT. The trim removed 5 bases at V and 0 bases at J, leaving 7 bases unmatched. This CDR3 region has 16 residues. The CDR3 loop is CASSRRTGKSTDTQYF. In DNA, the CDR3 is TGTGCCAGCAGTCGACGGACAGGGAAGAGCACAGATACGCAGTATTTT.

The rearrangement uses TRBV6-6 and TRBJ1-1, with TRBD1 matching over 7 bases. Germline values: CDR1 MNHNY, CDR2 SVGAGI (reference sequence). Trimming took 8 bases from V and 4 from J; bases not matched to a gene: 4. CDR3 length equals 12 residues. CDR3 in DNA: TGTGCCAGCGGACAGGCGGGCACTGAAGCTTTCTTT. Its translation: CASGQAGTEAFF.

This CDR3 is CASSLGGTIQETQYF. In DNA, the CDR3 is TGTGCCAGCAGCTTAGGGGGGACCATCCAAGAGACCCAGTACTTC. The chain carries TRBV7-2 and TRBJ2-5; the D gene could be TRBD1 or TRBD2 (5 bases each). V was pared by 1 base and J by 1 base, with 10 bases between. The CDR3 sequence is 15 residues long. The germline CDR1 and CDR2 sequences are SGHTA and FQGNSA.

The chain is built from TRBV7-6 and TRBJ1-6, with D maybe TRBD1 (5 bases). V gave up 5 bases and J gave up 2 bases, with 19 bases separating them. Looked up from germline, CDR1 is SGHVS and CDR2 is FNYEAQ. The CDR3 has 18 amino acids. The CDR3 here is CASSLGTGFSTYNSPLHF. The DNA of the CDR3 is TGTGCCAGCAGCCTCGGAACAGGCTTCAGCACCTATAATTCACCCCTCCACTTT.

This sequence joins TRBV12-3 or TRBV12-4 and TRBJ2-1, with TRBD2 identical over 9 bases. This CDR3 has 16 residues. Trimming at V came to 7 bases and at J to 3 bases, leaving 10 bases not matched to a gene. In nucleotides, the CDR3 is TGTGCCAGCAAAAACGAGAGGACTAGCGTCTACAATGAGCAGTTCTTC. Translation: CASKNERTSVYNEQFF.

This chain joins TRBV5-4 and TRBJ2-7, with 11 bases matching TRBD1. V was clipped by 7 bases and J by 4 bases; unmatched bases: 10. This CDR3 is 15 amino acids long. Germline CDR1 reads SGHNT; CDR2 reads YYREEE (reference sequence). The CDR3 sequence is CASGLGTGGLYEQYF. The CDR3 nucleotides read TGTGCCAGCGGTCTGGGGACAGGGGGATTATACGAGCAGTACTTC.

This chain joins TRBV7-6 and TRBJ2-7; the D is unclear. The V and J ends lost 0 bases and 6 bases respectively, with 30 bases between them. This CDR3 region has 20 residues. The germline V gene encodes CDR1 SGHVS and CDR2 FNYEAQ. DNA of the CDR3: TGTGCCAGCAGCTTAGCTCTAAAAGGTTCAACACGGAGACCCTCGCTCGAGCAGTACTTC. This encodes CASSLALKGSTRRPSLEQYF.

This clonotype has a single count. The chain couples TRBV10-3 to TRBJ2-1; perhaps D is TRBD1 or TRBD2 (7 bases each). CDR1 and CDR2 from the germline V gene are ENHRY and SYGVKD. The CDR3 contains 14 residues. Trimming stripped 10 bases from V and 5 bases from J, with 18 bases between. The CDR3 sequence is CATEGASGNNEQFF. The CDR3 DNA sequence: TGTGCCACCGAGGGGGCTAGCGGAAACAATGAGCAGTTCTTC.

The genes are TRBV19 and TRBJ2-1; possibly TRBD2 for D (5 bases). CDR1 and CDR2 (germline): LNHDA, SQIVND (reference sequence). The V and J ends lost 4 bases and 9 bases respectively, with 16 bases between them. The CDR3 is 14 amino acids. This CDR3 reads CASSTSGIPSEQFF. In DNA form, the CDR3 reads TGTGCCAGTAGTACCTCGGGGATTCCCAGTGAGCAGTTCTTC.

The chain has TRBV27 and TRBJ1-5, with D uncertain. The CDR3 is 17 residues long. V was shortened by 0 bases and J by 9 bases, with 21 bases between the two germline ends. Germline assignment: CDR1 MNHEY and CDR2 SMNVEV (reference sequence). In nucleotides, the CDR3 is TGTGCCAGCAGTTTATCATATCAAGGTGCGGCCGCCTTGCCCCAGCATTTT. Protein sequence: CASSLSYQGAAALPQHF.

The CDR3 loop reads CAWSRDGYCEQYF. Written as DNA, the CDR3 is TGTGCCTGGAGCCGGGACGGTTACTGCGAGCAGTACTTC. The chain links TRBV30 to TRBJ2-7; D may match TRBD1 or TRBD2 (5 bases each). The germline V gene encodes CDR1 GTSNPN and CDR2 SVGIG (reference sequence). There are 13 residues in the CDR3. Trimming shortened V by 3 bases and J by 6 bases, and 15 bases separated the two germline ends.

V usage is TRBV7-3 and J usage is TRBJ2-3; 7 bases are a match to TRBD2. Germline V lookup: CDR1 SGHTA, CDR2 FQGTGA. This CDR3 is built from 13 residues. The J segment lost 12 bases and the V segment lost 2 bases, leaving 8 bases of the junction unmatched. DNA for the CDR3: TGTGCCAGCAGCTTATCGGGGGGTCCATCACAGTATTTT. It specifies CASSLSGGPSQYF.

This chain joins TRBV28 and TRBJ2-7; D not resolved. The V end was cut by 2 bases, the J end by 4 bases, with 3 bases between. Germline V gene data show CDR1 as MDHEN and CDR2 as SYDVKM. This CDR3 has 11 amino acids. The CDR3: CASSLAYEQYV. DNA of the CDR3: TGTGCCAGCAGTTTAGCTTACGAGCAGTACGTC.

The chain carries TRBV6-4 and TRBJ2-3; possibly TRBD1 or TRBD2 for D (5 bases each). V was shortened by 6 bases and J by 2 bases, with 15 bases between the two germline ends. This CDR3 is 15 amino acids long. Germline-derived CDR1 and CDR2 are MRHNA and SNTAGT. The CDR3 region is CASSVGTDYTDTQYF. Here the CDR3 DNA reads TGTGCCAGCAGCGTGGGGACGGATTACACAGATACGCAGTATTTT.

This clonotype was recorded many times. This chain uses TRBV7-2 with TRBJ1-6, with 8 nucleotides matching TRBD1. The CDR3 runs 15 residues. CDR1 SGHTA and CDR2 FQGNSA come from the germline V gene. Trimming took 2 bases from V and 9 from J; bases not matched to a gene: 6. The CDR3, as DNA: TGTGCCAGCAGCTTATTTGGACAGGGATCTTCACCCCTCCACTTT. Amino acids: CASSLFGQGSSPLHF.

This clonotype was observed many times. J is TRBJ2-3 and V is TRBV7-2; D not resolved. CDR3 size: 15 residues. V was pared by 5 bases and J by 4 bases, with 16 bases between. CDR1 and CDR2 from the germline V gene are SGHTA and FQGNSA. CDR3 DNA sequence: TGTGCCAGCAGCGCAGACCCCCGTGCGGCAGATACGCAGTATTTT. Protein sequence: CASSADPRAADTQYF. Together with reference TRBV7-2 and TRBJ2-3, the CDR3 gives the full variable domain: GAGVSQSPSNKVTEKGKDVELRCDPISGHTALYWYRQSLGQGLEFLIYFQGNSAPDKSGLPSDRFSAERTGGSVSTLTIQRTQQEDSAVYLCASSADPRAADTQYFGPGTRLTVL.

The rearrangement joins TRBV2 to TRBJ2-1; D not certain. The CDR3 sequence is 13 residues long. The V gene's germline CDR1 is SNHLY and CDR2 FYNNEI. The germline V and J ends were trimmed by 8 bases and 15 bases, with 23 bases remaining between them. The CDR3 nucleotides read TGTGCCAGCGGCAGTAGAGGCGGCGTTTTGGGGTTCTTC. Residues: CASGSRGGVLGFF.

V and J are TRBV23-1 and TRBJ2-7; 10 bases line up with TRBD1. TRBV23-1 is placed among ORFs of uncertain function. The V and J ends lost 0 bases and 2 bases, in that order; junction bases with no gene match: 10. The CDR3 extends over 18 amino acids. CDR3 loop: CASSQSRGPGTGAYEQYF. CDR3 DNA sequence: TGCGCCAGCAGTCAATCTAGGGGTCCCGGGACAGGGGCCTACGAGCAGTACTTC.

V gene TRBV2 combines with J gene TRBJ1-2; no clear D gene. From germline, CDR1 is SNHLY and CDR2 FYNNEI. V dropped 7 bases and J dropped 0 bases, with 9 bases sitting between them. There are 13 residues in the CDR3. The chain's CDR3 is CASMISANYGYTF. The CDR3 DNA reads TGTGCCAGCATGATCAGTGCTAACTATGGCTACACCTTC.

This clonotype was observed a handful of times. The CDR3 DNA reads as TGTGCCAGCACCCGAGCGGGGGGAGCAGATACGCAGTATTTT. Encoded protein: CASTRAGGADTQYF. The chain couples TRBV7-2 to TRBJ2-3; TRBD2 matches 9 bases. Trimming at V came to 7 bases and at J to 4 bases, leaving 6 bases not matched to a gene. Germline V gene lookup returns CDR1 SGHTA and CDR2 FQGNSA. The length of the CDR3 is 14 residues.